Below are 16 T cell receptor beta chains sequenced from a single sample in a study of cytomegalovirus exposure and HLA in healthy donors. The primer mix had 60 Vbeta and 13 Jbeta primers. Libraries were prepared by immunoSEQ multiplex PCR; TCRdb keeps only in-frame clonotypes and omits some of them. The sample shows 110,000 or so clones, about 79% of them seen only once. The sequenced sample was PBMCs. The receptors derive from a woman younger than 30 in good health and CMV-seronegative.

The chain joins TRBV11-2 to TRBJ1-1; 8 nucleotides line up with TRBD1. V lost 5 bases to trimming and J lost 0 bases; unmatched junction nucleotides: 8. In germline, CDR1 is SGHAT, CDR2 FQNNGV. This CDR3 contains 16 residues. The CDR3 DNA is TGTGCCAGCAGCCCCAGACAGGGGCCCATGAACACTGAAGCTTTCTTT. This sequence encodes CASSPRQGPMNTEAFF. Variable domain in full (rest from reference TRBV11-2 and TRBJ1-1): EAGVAQSPRYKIIEKRQSVAFWCNPISGHATLYWYQQILGQGPKLLIQFQNNGVVDDSQLPKDRFSAERLKGVDSTLKIQPAKLEDSAVYLCASSPRQGPMNTEAFFGQGTRLTVV.

This clone appeared once. The chain has TRBV19 and TRBJ1-4; tentative D call: TRBD1 (6 bases). The CDR3 consists of 15 residues. The ends were cut back, 3 bases at V and 6 bases at J, with 14 bases in the middle. Germline loops: CDR1 LNHDA, CDR2 SQIVND (reference sequence). CDR3 DNA sequence: TGTGCCAGTAGTATGTCCCGGACAGTCCATGAAAAACTGTTTTTT. Its translation: CASSMSRTVHEKLFF.

As concerns this clone: The identical CDR3 is also encoded by other nucleotide sequences in the sample. V gene TRBV20-1 combines with J gene TRBJ1-1; 7 nucleotides align to TRBD1. The CDR3 sequence is 11 residues long. CDR1 is DFQATT, CDR2 SNEGSKA, per germline (reference sequence). CDR3 DNA: TGCAGGACAGGGTTGAACACTGAAGCTTTCTTT. Translating it yields CRTGLNTEAFF.

The genes are TRBV18 and TRBJ1-2; possibly TRBD1 for D (6 bases). V was pared by 3 bases and J by 7 bases, with 15 bases between. The CDR3 sequence is 14 residues long. Germline V gene lookup returns CDR1 KGHSH and CDR2 LQKENI. For the CDR3, the DNA is TGTGCCAGCTCACCCGTTCAGGGGCGCGCTGGCTACACCTTC. This gives the protein CASSPVQGRAGYTF.

Here the CDR3 DNA reads TGTGCCAGCAGCTTAGCGGGACAGTCGGGGGGCTACACCTTC. Residues: CASSLAGQSGGYTF. The rearrangement joins TRBV7-2 to TRBJ1-2; the match to TRBD1 covers 7 bases. This CDR3 region has 14 residues. After removal of 0 bases from V and 8 bases from J, the junction contained 6 bases not matched to a gene. Per the germline V gene, CDR1 is SGHTA and CDR2 is FQGNSA. Combining the CDR3 with reference TRBV7-2 and TRBJ1-2 gives the whole variable domain GAGVSQSPSNKVTEKGKDVELRCDPISGHTALYWYRQSLGQGLEFLIYFQGNSAPDKSGLPSDRFSAERTGGSVSTLTIQRTQQEDSAVYLCASSLAGQSGGYTFGSGTRLTVV.

This chain uses TRBV11-3 with TRBJ1-1, with 7 nucleotides matching TRBD1. V was clipped by 5 bases and J by 0 bases; unmatched bases: 3. Germline CDR1 reads SGHNT; CDR2 reads YENEEA. The CDR3 has 14 residues. CDR3 in amino acids: CASSAGTVNTEAFF. In DNA form, the CDR3 reads TGTGCCAGCAGCGCGGGGACAGTGAACACTGAAGCTTTCTTT.

J is TRBJ2-5 and V is TRBV5-1, with 7 bases fitting TRBD1. V lost 0 bases and J lost 2; bases outside the gene matches: 4. Germline V gene sequence: CDR1 SGHRS, CDR2 YFSETQ. The CDR3 consists of 15 residues. The CDR3 DNA reads as TGCGCCAGCAGCTTGGCGGGGACAGAACAAGAGACCCAGTACTTC. This translates into CASSLAGTEQETQYF.

This rearrangement joins TRBV29-1 to TRBJ2-1, with 7 positions matching TRBD2. CDR3 length: 13 residues. The trim removed 3 bases at V and 7 bases at J, leaving 6 bases unmatched. CDR1 SQVTM and CDR2 ANQGSEA come from the germline V gene. The CDR3 reads CSVDPAGWNEQFF. Here the CDR3 DNA reads TGCAGCGTTGACCCAGCGGGATGGAATGAGCAGTTCTTC.

This clone has a handful of counts. The chain joins TRBV6-5 to TRBJ1-3, with 8 bases identical to TRBD1. Trimming cost V 5 bases and J 3 bases; bases outside gene matches: 3. The CDR3 runs 14 residues. The germline V gene has CDR1 MNHEY and CDR2 SVGAGI. Here the CDR3 reads CASSPDRGGNTIYF. The CDR3 DNA reads TGTGCCAGCAGTCCTGACAGGGGTGGAAACACCATATATTTT.

V and J are TRBV7-8 and TRBJ1-1; the D is unclear. Per the germline V gene, CDR1 is SGHVS and CDR2 is FQNEAQ. The CDR3 length is 16 residues. V was cut by 5 bases and J by 5 bases, with 21 bases left in between. CDR3 bases: TGTGCCAGCAGCGCTTCCCCGTGGGCGAGGGAAACTGAAGCTTTCTTT. The encoded protein is CASSASPWARETEAFF. Filled out from reference TRBV7-8 and TRBJ1-1, the complete variable domain reads GAGVSQSPRYKVAKRGQDVALRCDPISGHVSLFWYQQALGQGPEFLTYFQNEAQLDKSGLPSDRFFAERPEGSVSTLKIQRTQQEDSAVYLCASSASPWARETEAFFGQGTRLTVV.

V is TRBV11-2 and J is TRBJ2-5, with D possibly being TRBD2 (6 bases). CDR1 and CDR2 (germline): SGHAT, FQNNGV. V was shortened by 10 bases and J by 1 base, with 19 bases between the two germline ends. The CDR3 is 15 amino acids. The CDR3: CATTPPGAGQETQYF. The CDR3 DNA reads TGTGCCACTACACCACCGGGAGCGGGCCAAGAGACCCAGTACTTC.

J is TRBJ1-4 and V is TRBV19; no clear D. The germline CDR1 and CDR2 sequences are LNHDA and SQIVND (reference sequence). V shed 6 bases and J shed 4 bases, with 18 bases lying between them. The CDR3 has 16 residues. The CDR3 region has the DNA TGTGCCAGTAGCCCCTGGCGGGGAAACCTTAATGAAAAACTGTTTTTT. This gives the protein CASSPWRGNLNEKLFF.

The chain employs TRBV4-1 and TRBJ1-1; D is uncertain. This CDR3 is built from 15 residues. Trimming stripped 1 base from V and 4 bases from J, with 13 bases between. The germline CDR1 and CDR2 sequences are MGHRA and YSYEKL. The CDR3 nucleotides read TGCGCCAGCAGCCAAGCACCGGGAGGTGGCACTGAAGCTTTCTTT. This codes for CASSQAPGGGTEAFF.

The chain uses TRBV11-3 and TRBJ2-3; TRBD1 agrees at 8 bases. The CDR3 has 16 residues. Per the germline V gene, CDR1 is SGHNT and CDR2 is YENEEA. V lost 4 bases, J lost 0 bases, and 6 bases stayed unmatched. CDR3 sequence reads: CASSSRTGWSTDTQYF. The CDR3 coding sequence is TGTGCCAGCAGCTCCCGGACAGGGTGGAGCACAGATACGCAGTATTTT.

The chain employs TRBV7-2 and TRBJ1-5; no clear D. The CDR3 totals 15 residues. V shed 5 bases and J shed 2 bases, with 13 bases lying between them. Germline loops: CDR1 SGHTA, CDR2 FQGNSA. The CDR3 region is CASSPLLARNQPQHF. CDR3 in DNA: TGTGCCAGCAGCCCACTCCTTGCTCGCAATCAGCCCCAGCATTTT.

The chain is built from TRBV29-1 and TRBJ2-3, with 16 bases identical to TRBD2. CDR1 is SQVTM, CDR2 ANQGSEA, per germline. V shed 8 bases and J 2 bases; nucleotides not matched to a gene: 7. The CDR3 has 16 residues. CDR3 DNA: TGCAGCTCTCCGGGACTAGCGGGGGGGTACACAGATACGCAGTATTTT. As protein: CSSPGLAGGYTDTQYF.